This T cell receptor beta chain was observed in a study of T cells after yellow fever vaccination. Study-wide background: Fractions with few cells were prepared using SMART-Seq v4 Ultra Low Input.

A single record per CDR3 protein comes from TCRdb applying MiXCR to the 5' RACE reads. The sample has a few hundred thousand distinct CDR3 sequences, approximately 12% seen once. This clonotype came up a few times. Its antigen is still unknown. Study observations and caveats: Faster peaking, at day 5 versus 15, marked a secondary response that was weaker.

There are 13 residues in the CDR3. The V end lost 0 bases, the J end lost 2 bases, and 7 bases lay between the germline ends. Germline V gene sequence: CDR1 GTSNPN, CDR2 SVGIG (reference sequence). The sequencing here drew on CD4+ T cells sorted from PBMCs, taken 15 days after the yellow fever booster vaccination. This sequence was found in a man younger than 30 who received the YFV17D yellow fever vaccine. The V call is TRBV30, the J call TRBJ2-5; D gene ambiguous. The CDR3 nucleotides are TGTGCCTGGAGTGTAACGAGGCAAGAGACCCAGTACTTC. Translation gives CAWSVTRQETQYF.